This TCR beta chain was sequenced for a study of cytomegalovirus exposure and HLA in healthy donors (dated by TCRdb to 2017 to 2019). For the wider study: An earlier analysis of several hundred of the donors reported approximately 280 Gb of sequence data and roughly 120 million unique TCR beta sequences obtained from around 180 million T cells. An early release that covered about 600 HLA-typed donors contained around 330 gigabases of sequencing data and around 80 million unique TCR sequences. Of the approximately 400 genotyped donors, roughly 85% fell in the genetic ancestry cluster associated with self-reported Caucasian donors. The study was designed to test whether signatures of past pathogen exposure could be identified by cataloging public T cell receptors. The study used immunosequencing to profile the T cell repertoires of 666 subjects and linked those repertoires to cytomegalovirus serostatus. Along with the approximately 600-subject first cohort, a separate validation cohort of 120 different subjects was used. High-throughput TCR immunosequencing, statistical association of individual TCRs with disease status, and machine learning were combined to predict cytomegalovirus infection status. To study patterns of TCR occurrence, a later analysis re-analyzed previously published TCR beta repertoires from 650 to 750 donors and added high-resolution HLA genotyping. In the later analysis, no new phenotypic data were used to find candidate immune exposures; instead, reliance was placed on TCR beta sequences and their occurrence across donors. An earlier analysis of 500 to 750 of the donors applied high-throughput TCR beta sequencing to assess whether each TCR beta V gene segment acted as functional or pseudogenic. Donor age, sex, ethnicity and CMV serostatus were collected together with the repertoire data. A later genetic analysis used genome-wide SNP genotypes for about 60% of the roughly 700 donors, treating that subset as a discovery cohort. All discovery cohort repertoires had been generated on a single sequencing platform. Both class I and class II loci were covered by HLA typing, at four-digit resolution. Typing coverage differed by locus: A, B, C, DRB1 and DQB1 were typed in roughly 620-630 donors, DQA1 in about 560, DPA1 in 600 to 610, and DPB1 in 472. A few DR-DQ haplotypes were treated as single units for association and clustering because of strong linkage in the cohort. Across around 400 genotyped donors of the cohort, an average of roughly 250,000 unique TCR beta nucleotide sequences per donor were sequenced, and 15% to 20% of those sequences were non-productive.

The research as a whole found: A later analysis reported that several top co-occurrence clusters appeared linked to parvovirus B19, influenza, CMV and Epstein-Barr virus. A later analysis found that most CMV-associated TCR beta chains appeared HLA-restricted, with HLA associations seemingly driven largely by CMV exposure. Because counts were too low, around 17 rarely observed V segments, including chromosome 9 orphons, were left out of the earlier analysis of 500 to 650 of the donors. In this cohort, only TCR beta chains were sequenced, and detectable features were limited by the absence of alpha or paired-chain data. The sequencing pipeline was judged likely to have produced a cluster of highly shared sequence variants as a technical artifact. The study listed 164 TCR beta chains as associated with cytomegalovirus. In an earlier analysis of approximately 590 of the donors, most TCR beta V segments appeared in productive rearrangements about 90% or about 30% of the time, broadly matching IMGT annotations. The authors suggested that the approach could potentially be extended to other disease states and immunological phenotypes. Three of the identified cytomegalovirus-associated TCR beta chains were confirmed in vitro to be specific for cytomegalovirus antigens. Cytomegalovirus status was reported to be diagnosed by the classifier with high specificity and sensitivity in both the original and validation cohorts. An association between a missense DCLRE1C variant and V-gene and J-gene trimming of TCR beta chains was found in a later genetic analysis and replicated in an independent cohort. A later analysis associated 15,000 to 20,000 TCR beta sequences with specific HLA alleles at a false discovery rate of 0.05. Because some donors lacked HLA typing at each locus, the association tests relied only on the typed subset. In a later analysis, HLA-associated TCR beta chains were found to be more clonally expanded and to have lower generation probabilities than equally common non-associated chains. In a later analysis, the rate of TCR association differed among HLA loci, with DRB1 alleles having the most associated TCRs and HLA-C alleles having the fewest. A later genetic analysis reported fewer N-insertions in productive TCRs among donors in an Asian-associated ancestry cluster than the roughly 620-donor mean. A further reported finding was that TCR beta sequences accurately predicted the HLA-A and HLA-B alleles for most subjects in the first cohort. The only immune exposure information available for the cohort was CMV serostatus. Correlated functional status among segregating V segments might be attributable to linkage disequilibrium, but an unknown experimental factor could not be ruled out. Across donors, most TCR sequences were observed very rarely, whereas some public TCRs were present in many individuals. Roughly uniform sequencing depth across donors was assumed in presence/absence analyses, although this assumption may not hold. When HLA alleles, especially DR and DQ, strongly co-occurred, TCR associations were difficult to assign to individual alleles.

Library preparation employed the immunoSEQ multiplex PCR assay. For the multiplex PCR, a mixture combining 60 forward primers for TCR Vbeta segments and 13 reverse primers for TCR Jbeta segments was used. The CDR3 region of rearranged TCR beta genes was amplified from genomic DNA with a multiplex PCR assay. The Illumina HiSeq System was used to sequence the amplified TCR beta libraries as 87-base-pair reads. The published analysis was carried out like this. A later analysis counted approximately 84 million unique TCR beta chains across the 700 or so repertoires, and some 12 million of these chains were shared by at least two donors. To remove PCR and sequencing errors, raw reads were error-corrected and collapsed into unique sequences using a nearest-neighbor algorithm that merged closely related sequences. V, D and J gene segments were assigned by aligning CDR3 sequences to IMGT reference sequences. For a sequence to be retained, a match of at least six nucleotides was required to both a V gene segment and a J gene segment. Rearrangements were classified as productive when the CDR3 lacked stop codons and remained in frame with V and J, and all other rearrangements were classified as non-productive. Following IMGT convention, CDR3 was defined as the stretch from the second conserved V-encoded cysteine up to the conserved J-encoded phenylalanine. The earlier analysis of about 570 of the donors excluded any sequence lacking an unambiguous match to a single V gene segment. An earlier analysis of fewer than 750 of the donors called V segments functional above 56.7% productive rearrangements and segregating when the between-donor standard deviation exceeded 5%. To diagnose cytomegalovirus status from the catalog of TCR beta chain sequences, a statistical classification framework was built. In a later analysis, TCR nucleotide sequences were compared against IMGT/GENE-DB human TR gene sequences so that V and J genes could be assigned. Using the TCRdist pipeline, a later analysis assigned CDR3 sequences along with most-parsimonious VDJ recombination scenarios. In a later analysis, each TCR beta chain was defined by its CDR3 amino acid sequence together with its V-gene family, and reads lacking a unique V-gene family were excluded. A later analysis removed 500 to 650 highly shared, low-generation-probability nucleotide sequences to deal with suspected cross-contamination and a sequencing artifact. For each public chain, a later analysis derived a clonal expansion index from normalized ranks of inferred template counts within each repertoire. A later analysis computed generation probabilities with a VDJ recombination model fitted to out-of-frame rearrangements, and checked the results against IGoR. In a later analysis, hypergeometric tests were used to score TCR-TCR, TCR-HLA and TCR-CMV co-occurrence, with a repertoire-size bias correction applied to TCR pairs. In a later analysis, false discovery rates were estimated by permuting HLA or CMV assignments 20 times. In a later analysis, co-occurring TCRs were grouped using DBSCAN, and TCRdist sequence similarity was added for clustering within HLA-allele-positive subsets. Repertoires with fewer than 30,000 or more than 120,000 public chains, plus five repertoires with anomalous nucleotide sharing, were excluded from co-occurrence clustering. Imported from immuneACCESS, the table was reduced by TCRdb to in-frame sequences with V and J called. These copies leave out some clones; in studies compared against another copy, an unresolved V gene accounts for under half, and the cause of the remainder is not known. The V and J calls and the clone size are those of that table, but D and trimming were determined from the DNA. The sample table contains roughly 140,000 clones; only one count was recorded for approximately 80% of them. The top ten clonotypes cover 1.5% to 2% of the sample.

The cohort was made up of around 720 healthy bone marrow donors. All cohort members were sampled while nominally healthy, although unrecorded immune exposures were likely present. The donor was CMV seronegative and was included in the group of hundreds of seronegative cohort members. Every donor gave a peripheral blood sample, and the peripheral blood mononuclear cells from that sample were used for TCR beta sequencing. The Qiagen DNeasy Blood Extraction Kit was used to extract genomic DNA from the blood cell samples. A note on this clone: Its antigen is not yet known. One base away there is no much larger clone; base qualities are not given.

This receptor was taken from a middle-aged woman in good health and CMV-seronegative. Sequenced input: PBMCs.

Here is the DNA: TGTGCCAGCAGCGTTCCGGGACTAGCGGCAAATGGTTCCTCCGGCGGGGAGCTGTTTTTT. It encodes CASSVPGLAANGSSGGELFF. The chain employs TRBV9 and TRBJ2-2; TRBD2 lines up with 11 middle nucleotides. The CDR3 starts with the cysteine, ends with the phenylalanine, and has 20 residues. The entry retains the CDR3 DNA only, 60 bases that are in frame from base 1. The CDR1 and CDR2 encoded by the germline V gene are SGDLS and YYNGEE. Clipping removes 2 bases from V and 7 bases from J, with 19 as the unmatched junction base count.